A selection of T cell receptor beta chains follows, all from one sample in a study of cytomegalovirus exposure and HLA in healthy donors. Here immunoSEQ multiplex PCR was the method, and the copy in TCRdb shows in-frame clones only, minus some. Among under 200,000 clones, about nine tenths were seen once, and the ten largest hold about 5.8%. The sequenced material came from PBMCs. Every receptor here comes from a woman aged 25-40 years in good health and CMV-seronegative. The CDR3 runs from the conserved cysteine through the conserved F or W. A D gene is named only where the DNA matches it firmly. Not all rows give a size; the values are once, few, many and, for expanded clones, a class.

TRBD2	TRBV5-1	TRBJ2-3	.	TGCGCCAGCAGCATGGGCGGGGGGCCAGATACGCAGTATTTT	CASSMGGGPDTQYF
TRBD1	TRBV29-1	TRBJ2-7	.	TGCAGCGTGACCTTGGACAGGGCCTACGAGCAGTACTTC	CSVTLDRAYEQYF
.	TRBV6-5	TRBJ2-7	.	TGTGCCAGCAGTTACTCTCAGGGAGCGATCTACGAGCAGTACTTC	CASSYSQGAIYEQYF
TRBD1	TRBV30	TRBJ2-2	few	TGTGCCTGGAGTGCCCGGACAGGGGTAGGCGCCGGGGAGCTGTTTTTT	CAWSARTGVGAGELFF
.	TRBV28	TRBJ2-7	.	TGTGCCAGCAGCCTATGGGGTAACGAGCAGTACTTC	CASSLWGNEQYF
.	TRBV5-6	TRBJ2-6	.	TGTGCCAGCAGCCTGCTTGGCGGGGCGGGGGCCAACGTCCTGACTTTC	CASSLLGGAGANVLTF
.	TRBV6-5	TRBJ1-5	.	TGTGCCAGCAGTGGGGACGGCCCGTATCAGCCCCAGCATTTT	CASSGDGPYQPQHF
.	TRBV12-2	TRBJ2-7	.	TGTGCAAGTCGCTTATACCAGGGGGCCACCTACGAGCAGTACTTC	CASRLYQGATYEQYF
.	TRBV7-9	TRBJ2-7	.	TGTGCCAGCAGGCCCTCTTACTTTTACGAGCAGTACTTC	CASRPSYFYEQYF
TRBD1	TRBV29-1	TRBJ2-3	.	TGCAGCGTTGATGCTGGGACAGGGGCCGAAATTCAGTATTTT	CSVDAGTGAEIQYF
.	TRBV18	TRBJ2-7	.	TGTGCCAGCTCACCATCCAGGGGTTTATCCTACGAGCAGTACTTC	CASSPSRGLSYEQYF
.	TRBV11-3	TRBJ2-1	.	TGTGCCAGCAGCCTTGTAGGGGGAGGGCCCTACAATGAGCAGTTCTTC	CASSLVGGGPYNEQFF
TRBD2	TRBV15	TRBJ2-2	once	TGTGCCACCAGCAGAGATTTTAGCGGGACGAACACCGGGGAGCTGTTTTTT	CATSRDFSGTNTGELFF
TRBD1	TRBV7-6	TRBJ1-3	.	TGTGCCAGCAGCTCGGGGCAGGGGGCATCTGGAAACACCATATATTTT	CASSSGQGASGNTIYF
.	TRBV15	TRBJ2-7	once	TGTGCCACCAGCAGAGATCTGCCGACTCTCCTGGACGAGCAGTACTTC	CATSRDLPTLLDEQYF
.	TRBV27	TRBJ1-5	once	TGTGCCAGCAGTTTATGGGGCAGTAATCAGCCCCAGCATTTT	CASSLWGSNQPQHF
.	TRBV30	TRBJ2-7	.	TGTGCCTGGAGTGCGGATAGAGCTCTCTACGAGCAGTACTTC	CAWSADRALYEQYF
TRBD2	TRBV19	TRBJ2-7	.	TGTGCCAGTACCCCTAGGGGAGGGGCCTACGAGCAGTACTTC	CASTPRGGAYEQYF
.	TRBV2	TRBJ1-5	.	TGTGCCAGCCAGTCGGGGTATAGCAATCAGCCCCAGCATTTT	CASQSGYSNQPQHF
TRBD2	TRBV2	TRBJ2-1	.	TGTGCCAGCAGTGAATCGGCGGGGGGGCCGAATGAGCAGTTCTTC	CASSESAGGPNEQFF
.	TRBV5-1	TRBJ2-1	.	TGCGCCAGCAGCGGACCAAGCGCGGCGAACAATGAGCAGTTCTTC	CASSGPSAANNEQFF
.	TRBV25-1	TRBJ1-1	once	TGTGCCAGCAGTGAACCAGGGCCGAACACTGAAGCTTTCTTT	CASSEPGPNTEAFF
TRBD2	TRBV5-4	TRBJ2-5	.	TGTGCCAGCAGCGACCTGGGAGGGTTTGAGACCCAGTACTTC	CASSDLGGFETQYF
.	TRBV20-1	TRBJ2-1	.	TGCAGTGCTAGTAGTCGTGAGCAGTTCTTC	CSASSREQFF
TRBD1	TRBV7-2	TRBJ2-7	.	TGTGCCAGCAGCACGGGACAGTCCTACGAGCAGTACTTC	CASSTGQSYEQYF
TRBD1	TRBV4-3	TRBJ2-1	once	TGCGCCAGCAGCCAAGCGGGGACAGTCAATGAGCAGTTCTTC	CASSQAGTVNEQFF
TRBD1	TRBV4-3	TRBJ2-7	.	TGCGCCAGCAGCCAAGATGTCCGCGGGACAGGGGGCCTTTACGAGCAGTACTTC	CASSQDVRGTGGLYEQYF
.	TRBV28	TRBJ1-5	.	TGTGCCAGCAGTTTAGGGCCCGGGCAGGGTCCGTTAAATCAGCCCCAGCATTTT	CASSLGPGQGPLNQPQHF
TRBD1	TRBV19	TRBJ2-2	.	TGTGCCAGTTCTGACAGGGGAGGATACACCGGGGAGCTGTTTTTT	CASSDRGGYTGELFF
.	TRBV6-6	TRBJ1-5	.	TGTGCCAGCAGTTATGGGGGAGCGGGCAATCAGCCCCAGCATTTT	CASSYGGAGNQPQHF
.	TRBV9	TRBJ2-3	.	TGTGCCAGCAGCGCCGAGGGGGGTTGGGGACGAGATACGCAGTATTTT	CASSAEGGWGRDTQYF
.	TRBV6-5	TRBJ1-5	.	TGTGCCAGCAGGGCTAGGGGCAATCAGCCCCAGCATTTT	CASRARGNQPQHF
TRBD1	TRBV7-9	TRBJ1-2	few	TGTGCCAGCAGCGAGGCGGGACAGGGGGCGCGCACCTTC	CASSEAGQGARTF
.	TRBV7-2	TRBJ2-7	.	TGTGCCAGCAGCTTATACGGGACACCATACGAGCAGTACTTC	CASSLYGTPYEQYF
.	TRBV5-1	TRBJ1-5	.	TGCGCCAGCAGCTTGGGAGGGGTGGGGCAGCCCCAGCATTTT	CASSLGGVGQPQHF
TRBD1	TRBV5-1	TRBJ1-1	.	TGCGCCAGCAGCTTGGTAGCGACAGGGGGATCTAACACTGAAGCTTTCTTT	CASSLVATGGSNTEAFF
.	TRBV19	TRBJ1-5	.	TGTGCCAGTAGTATAGTCCCAGGAGATCAGCCCCAGCATTTT	CASSIVPGDQPQHF
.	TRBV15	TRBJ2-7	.	TGTGCCACCAGCAGAGATCTCGCTAGCCGCTACGAGCAGTACTTC	CATSRDLASRYEQYF
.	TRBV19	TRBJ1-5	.	TGTGCCAGTAGTATTGGCGATTATCAGCCCCAGCATTTT	CASSIGDYQPQHF